These T cell receptor beta chains were read from a single sample in a study of blood T cells in healthy people across ages. Via MiXCR, TCRdb re-called the 5' RACE reads, giving one row per CDR3 protein. The sample lists about 970,000 distinct CDR3 sequences; around 54% were seen once. The sequencing sample was made of blood. Every receptor here comes from a woman aged 60 to 75 in good health. Both conserved end residues are part of each CDR3. D genes are given only for firm matches. Clone size appears in some rows only: once, few, many, or a class for an expanded clone.

clone_size: .
j_call: TRBJ1-2
v_call: TRBV10-2
d_call: .
cdr3_aa: CASTDTPESNYGYTF
cdr3_nt: TGCGCCAGCACCGACACCCCGGAGTCCAACTATGGCTACACCTTC

clone_size: .
j_call: TRBJ2-7
v_call: TRBV20-1
d_call: .
cdr3_aa: CSVTEASIGPYERYF
cdr3_nt: TGCAGTGTCACTGAAGCTTCTATCGGTCCCTACGAGCGGTACTTC

clone_size: few
j_call: TRBJ2-5
v_call: TRBV12-3/TRBV12-4
d_call: TRBD1
cdr3_aa: CASSLRLGQGEETQYF
cdr3_nt: TGTGCCAGCAGTTTACGTCTGGGACAGGGCGAAGAGACCCAGTACTTC

clone_size: .
j_call: TRBJ2-1
v_call: TRBV4-3
d_call: .
cdr3_aa: CASSLGEPSSYNEQFF
cdr3_nt: TGCGCCAGCAGCCTGGGAGAACCTAGCTCCTACAATGAGCAGTTCTTC

clone_size: .
j_call: TRBJ2-3
v_call: TRBV11-2
d_call: .
cdr3_aa: CASSSSRLSQTDTQYF
cdr3_nt: TGTGCCAGCAGCTCTTCCCGACTCTCCCAGACAGATACGCAGTATTTT

clone_size: .
j_call: TRBJ2-2
v_call: TRBV5-1
d_call: .
cdr3_aa: CTSSLVSGHTGELFF
cdr3_nt: TGCACCAGCAGCTTGGTTAGCGGACACACCGGGGAGCTGTTTTTT

clone_size: .
j_call: TRBJ2-3
v_call: TRBV27
d_call: .
cdr3_aa: CASSYQGPMDTQYF
cdr3_nt: TGCGCCAGCAGCTACCAGGGACCGATGGATACGCAGTATTTT

clone_size: few
j_call: TRBJ1-6
v_call: TRBV6-6
d_call: TRBD1
cdr3_aa: CASSYGQGRPLHF
cdr3_nt: TGTGCCAGCAGTTACGGACAGGGACGACCCCTCCACTTT

clone_size: .
j_call: TRBJ2-1
v_call: TRBV20-1
d_call: TRBD2
cdr3_aa: CSANPGGSSYNEQFF
cdr3_nt: TGCAGTGCTAATCCAGGCGGGAGCTCCTACAATGAGCAGTTCTTC

clone_size: once
j_call: TRBJ1-1
v_call: TRBV20-1
d_call: .
cdr3_aa: CSARRSNTEAFF
cdr3_nt: TGCAGTGCTAGGCGATCGAACACTGAAGCTTTCTTT

clone_size: .
j_call: TRBJ2-7
v_call: TRBV24-1
d_call: .
cdr3_aa: CATSDSGRTYEQYF
cdr3_nt: TGTGCCACCAGTGATTCGGGCAGAACCTACGAGCAGTACTTC

clone_size: once
j_call: TRBJ2-2
v_call: TRBV7-2
d_call: .
cdr3_aa: CASSSYIGTSGTGELFF
cdr3_nt: TGTGCCAGCAGCTCTTATATCGGGACAAGTGGCACCGGGGAGCTGTTTTTT

clone_size: .
j_call: TRBJ2-5
v_call: TRBV2
d_call: .
cdr3_aa: CARVGGTQETQYF
cdr3_nt: TGTGCCAGAGTTGGCGGGACCCAAGAGACCCAGTACTTC

clone_size: few
j_call: TRBJ1-2
v_call: TRBV6-2/TRBV6-3
d_call: .
cdr3_aa: CASSPWVRILTDGYTF
cdr3_nt: TGTGCCAGCAGTCCGTGGGTCCGTATTTTGACAGATGGCTACACCTTC

clone_size: .
j_call: TRBJ1-2
v_call: TRBV2
d_call: .
cdr3_aa: CASSIIQSPYGYTF
cdr3_nt: TGTGCCAGCAGTATAATACAATCACCCTATGGCTACACCTTC

clone_size: many
j_call: TRBJ2-5
v_call: TRBV5-1
d_call: .
cdr3_aa: CASSIQGRQETQYF
cdr3_nt: TGCGCCAGCAGCATACAGGGACGGCAAGAGACCCAGTACTTC

clone_size: .
j_call: TRBJ2-3
v_call: TRBV29-1
d_call: .
cdr3_aa: CSVASLTDTQYF
cdr3_nt: TGCAGCGTTGCGTCACTCACAGATACGCAGTATTTT

clone_size: .
j_call: TRBJ2-7
v_call: TRBV6-1
d_call: .
cdr3_aa: CASSEAGGTEQYF
cdr3_nt: TGTGCCAGCAGTGAAGCAGGGGGAACGGAGCAGTACTTC

clone_size: .
j_call: TRBJ1-1
v_call: TRBV28
d_call: .
cdr3_aa: CASSFAGRWAFF
cdr3_nt: TGTGCCAGCAGCTTCGCAGGGCGATGGGCTTTCTTT

clone_size: .
j_call: TRBJ2-1
v_call: TRBV6-1
d_call: TRBD2
cdr3_aa: CASTVAGSLDNEQFF
cdr3_nt: TGTGCCAGCACCGTAGCGGGATCTCTAGACAATGAGCAGTTCTTC

clone_size: .
j_call: TRBJ1-2
v_call: TRBV4-1
d_call: TRBD1
cdr3_aa: CASSQPWGQGYGYTF
cdr3_nt: TGCGCCAGCAGCCAACCCTGGGGACAGGGGTACGGCTACACCTTC

clone_size: .
j_call: TRBJ2-1
v_call: TRBV18
d_call: .
cdr3_aa: CASSLKGSGEQFF
cdr3_nt: TGTGCCAGCTCATTAAAGGGGAGTGGTGAGCAGTTCTTC

clone_size: .
j_call: TRBJ1-1
v_call: TRBV5-1
d_call: .
cdr3_aa: CASSLGRVEDTEAFF
cdr3_nt: TGCGCCAGCAGCTTGGGCAGGGTGGAGGACACTGAAGCTTTCTTT

clone_size: once
j_call: TRBJ2-5
v_call: TRBV25-1
d_call: TRBD2
cdr3_aa: CATLLAGGEETQYF
cdr3_nt: TGTGCCACCCTACTAGCGGGAGGGGAAGAGACCCAGTACTTC

clone_size: .
j_call: TRBJ2-7
v_call: TRBV20-1
d_call: .
cdr3_aa: CSAIHQPQQYF
cdr3_nt: TGCAGTGCTATCCATCAGCCACAGCAGTACTTC

clone_size: .
j_call: TRBJ1-1
v_call: TRBV20-1
d_call: .
cdr3_aa: CSASGTGHSNTEAFF
cdr3_nt: TGCAGTGCTAGCGGAACAGGCCACTCGAACACTGAAGCTTTCTTT

clone_size: .
j_call: TRBJ2-7
v_call: TRBV20-1
d_call: .
cdr3_aa: CSAGSLATTYEQYF
cdr3_nt: TGCAGTGCTGGGAGTCTAGCAACAACCTACGAGCAGTACTTC

clone_size: .
j_call: TRBJ1-5
v_call: TRBV12-3/TRBV12-4
d_call: TRBD1
cdr3_aa: CASSHTGGGQPQHF
cdr3_nt: TGTGCCAGCAGCCACACAGGGGGCGGTCAGCCCCAGCATTTT

clone_size: .
j_call: TRBJ2-3
v_call: TRBV9
d_call: .
cdr3_aa: CASSSQGMATDTQYF
cdr3_nt: TGTGCCAGCAGCTCTCAAGGAATGGCCACAGATACGCAGTATTTT

clone_size: .
j_call: TRBJ2-3
v_call: TRBV6-2/TRBV6-3
d_call: .
cdr3_aa: CASSPSVWRGIGRDTQYF
cdr3_nt: TGTGCCAGCAGTCCCTCCGTGTGGCGGGGTATTGGTAGAGATACGCAGTATTTT

clone_size: .
j_call: TRBJ2-5
v_call: TRBV15
d_call: .
cdr3_aa: CATSRGGSETQYF
cdr3_nt: TGTGCCACCAGCAGAGGGGGTTCGGAGACCCAGTACTTC

clone_size: .
j_call: TRBJ1-1
v_call: TRBV18
d_call: .
cdr3_aa: CASSPGQDTEAFF
cdr3_nt: TGTGCCAGCTCACCAGGGCAGGACACTGAAGCTTTCTTT

clone_size: .
j_call: TRBJ2-1
v_call: TRBV2
d_call: .
cdr3_aa: CASSDRENEQFF
cdr3_nt: TGTGCCAGCAGTGATCGGGAAAATGAGCAGTTCTTC

clone_size: .
j_call: TRBJ2-7
v_call: TRBV28
d_call: TRBD1
cdr3_aa: CASSPKTLGQLNEQYF
cdr3_nt: TGTGCCAGCAGTCCCAAAACTCTGGGACAGCTCAACGAGCAGTACTTC

clone_size: few
j_call: TRBJ2-7
v_call: TRBV20-1
d_call: TRBD1
cdr3_aa: CSARVRQGSLYEQYF
cdr3_nt: TGCAGTGCTAGAGTCAGACAGGGTAGTTTATACGAGCAGTACTTC

clone_size: few
j_call: TRBJ2-7
v_call: TRBV4-1
d_call: .
cdr3_aa: CASSQDQGTRTTYEQYF
cdr3_nt: TGCGCCAGCAGCCAAGATCAGGGGACCAGAACAACCTACGAGCAGTACTTC

clone_size: few
j_call: TRBJ2-6
v_call: TRBV7-9
d_call: .
cdr3_aa: CAREGVTGANVLTF
cdr3_nt: TGTGCCAGGGAAGGGGTAACTGGGGCCAACGTCCTGACTTTC

clone_size: .
j_call: TRBJ1-4
v_call: TRBV15
d_call: .
cdr3_aa: CATSYRQVGNEKLFF
cdr3_nt: TGTGCCACCAGCTACCGACAGGTGGGGAATGAAAAACTGTTTTTT

clone_size: once
j_call: TRBJ1-4
v_call: TRBV3-1
d_call: .
cdr3_aa: CASATSRGANEKLFF
cdr3_nt: TGTGCCAGCGCGACTAGTCGGGGTGCTAATGAAAAACTGTTTTTT

clone_size: .
j_call: TRBJ2-2
v_call: TRBV29-1
d_call: .
cdr3_aa: CSAKPQGPNTGGLFF
cdr3_nt: TGCAGTGCAAAACCACAGGGGCCGAACACCGGGGGGCTGTTTTTT

clone_size: few
j_call: TRBJ2-6
v_call: TRBV27
d_call: .
cdr3_aa: CASSLKRPTPWANVLTF
cdr3_nt: TGTGCCAGCAGTTTAAAAAGGCCAACTCCCTGGGCCAACGTCCTGACTTTC

clone_size: .
j_call: TRBJ2-5
v_call: TRBV21-1
d_call: .
cdr3_aa: CASSKWATGIYQETQYF
cdr3_nt: .

clone_size: once
j_call: TRBJ2-1
v_call: TRBV6-1
d_call: .
cdr3_aa: CASSDIGGRGLSEQFF
cdr3_nt: TGTGCCAGCAGTGATATCGGCGGTAGGGGACTCAGTGAGCAGTTCTTC

clone_size: .
j_call: TRBJ1-2
v_call: TRBV2
d_call: .
cdr3_aa: CASSPYGPNYGYTF
cdr3_nt: TGTGCCAGCAGCCCGTATGGGCCTAACTATGGCTACACCTTC

clone_size: .
j_call: TRBJ1-2
v_call: TRBV2
d_call: .
cdr3_aa: CASTEMARDRYGYTF
cdr3_nt: TGTGCCAGCACTGAGATGGCGAGGGACCGATATGGCTACACCTTC

clone_size: .
j_call: TRBJ2-6
v_call: TRBV6-2/TRBV6-3
d_call: .
cdr3_aa: CASSYSLLGANVLIF
cdr3_nt: TGTGCCAGCAGTTACTCGCTCCTTGGGGCCAACGTCCTGATTTTC

clone_size: few
j_call: TRBJ2-7
v_call: TRBV5-1
d_call: .
cdr3_aa: CASSLTSSPPSYEQYF
cdr3_nt: TGCGCCAGCAGCTTGACCTCTAGCCCACCCTCCTACGAGCAGTACTTC

clone_size: many
j_call: TRBJ2-5
v_call: TRBV29-1
d_call: TRBD2
cdr3_aa: CSVGSSGRVETQYF
cdr3_nt: TGCAGCGTTGGGTCTAGCGGGAGGGTAGAGACCCAGTACTTC